This T cell receptor beta chain was recovered during a study of shared clonotypes between healthy human individuals. CD8 cells regarded as naive lacked CD45RO, were positively chosen for CCR7, and omitted terminally differentiated effector memory CD45RA+ cells. V lost 2 bases and J lost 3, with 14 bases in between. The CDR3 has 14 residues. Germline CDR1 is GTSNPN and CDR2 is SVGIG (reference sequence). TCRdb's table, derived via immunoSEQ multiplex PCR, lists solely in-frame clones and lacks some. The sample consists of around 600,000 clones, 85% to 95% of them appearing once. The V call is TRBV30, the J call TRBJ2-7; perhaps D is TRBD1 or TRBD2 (5 bases each). The sequence was collected from a woman aged 30 to 39 in good health. The sequenced sample consisted of naive CD8+ T cells sorted from blood. CDR3 coding DNA: TGTGCCTGGAGTCCTCCCGGGGCACGCTACGAGCAGTACTTC. Encoded protein: CAWSPPGARYEQYF.